This T cell receptor beta chain stems from a study of blood T cell repertoires in COVID-19. Study at large: Acute and convalescent COVID-19 specimens originated in the United States, Italy and Spain. The analysed material was cDNA or gDNA that came from T cells, B-cell-depleted T cells, or PBMCs.

Some clones are missing from TCRdb's copy, which holds only in-frame ones; the method was immunoSEQ multiplex PCR. The data contain 350,000 to 450,000 clones, over 85% of them singletons. What the recovered Cohort 3 donors had was two negative PCRs, clearance, or symptom resolution. Germline V gives CDR1 KGHSH, CDR2 LQKENI. V gave up 0 bases and J gave up 4 bases, with 9 bases separating them. CDR3 length: 14 amino acids. The genes are TRBV18 and TRBJ1-2; D may be TRBD1 (5 bases). The sample consisted of PBMCs or T cells enriched from blood (not recorded which). The receptor was derived from a young woman who had recovered from COVID-19. This chain's CDR3 is CASSPPEGSYGYTF. Here the CDR3 DNA reads TGTGCCAGCTCACCACCGGAGGGGAGCTATGGCTACACCTTC.